Listed here are 14 T cell receptor beta chains from one sample, sequenced in a study of Ad26.COV2.S vaccination and SARS-CoV-2 variants. The table came from immunoSEQ multiplex PCR; TCRdb's copy has only in-frame clones and leaves some out. The sample includes 440,000 or so clones, around 93% of them seen just once. Indicated treatment: some 20 received Ad26.COV2.S at low or high dose, single or two shots; roughly 5 received placebo; per-sample allocation not given. It was on day 63 after the first vaccine or placebo injection that samples were taken. This specimen was peripheral blood, taken in a trial of Ad26.COV2.S vaccine versus placebo. The source is a person between 18 and 60 years old who received the Ad26.COV2.S COVID-19 vaccine or a placebo.

The chain couples TRBV6-5 to TRBJ1-6; no definite D call. From germline, CDR1 is MNHEY and CDR2 SVGAGI. The CDR3 runs to 14 residues. V lost 1 base to trimming and J lost 7 bases, with 8 bases between them. CDR3 loop: CASSYWGENSPLHF. DNA of the CDR3: TGTGCCAGCAGTTACTGGGGAGAAAATTCACCCCTCCACTTT.

This rearrangement joins TRBV10-2 to TRBJ1-5; D may be TRBD1 (5 bases). The V and J ends lost 0 bases and 6 bases respectively, with 9 bases between them. The germline gives CDR1 WSHSY, CDR2 SAAADI. This CDR3 region has 14 residues. CDR3 sequence: CASSESGARQPQHF. DNA for the CDR3: TGCGCCAGCAGTGAGTCAGGGGCTCGTCAGCCCCAGCATTTT.

V and J are TRBV9 and TRBJ1-1, with 9 bases matching TRBD1. The CDR3 is 15 amino acids. From germline, CDR1 is SGDLS and CDR2 YYNGEE. With 4 bases clipped from V and 4 bases from J, the junction kept 8 bases outside the gene matches. As DNA, the CDR3 is TGTGCCAGCAGCCCTACCGGGACAGGGACCACTGAAGCTTTCTTT. Translated: CASSPTGTGTTEAFF.

The chain couples TRBV3-1 (or the pseudogene TRBV3-2) to TRBJ1-5; a possible D gene is TRBD1 (5 bases). This CDR3 contains 16 residues. Germline lookup yields CDR1 LGHDT and CDR2 YNNKEL (reference sequence). Trimming stripped 1 base from V and 11 bases from J, with 21 bases between. DNA of the CDR3: TGTGCCAGCAGCCAAGTTTGGGACGGGGAGAAAAGGGCCCAGCATTTT. Translated: CASSQVWDGEKRAQHF.

The rearrangement uses TRBV6-1 and TRBJ1-3; D unresolved. CDR1 and CDR2 from the germline V gene are MNHNS and SASEGT. The CDR3 covers 15 residues. Trimming pared 2 bases from V and 8 bases from J, leaving 16 bases between. CDR3 DNA: TGTGCCAGCAGTGAATCGTTGAGGAGGGCTGACACCATATATTTT. Residues: CASSESLRRADTIYF.

The chain recombines TRBV9 with TRBJ2-7; weak D call: TRBD1 (5 bases). This CDR3 has 15 amino acids. Trimming shortened V by 0 bases and J by 4 bases, and 14 bases separated the two germline ends. CDR1 is SGDLS, CDR2 YYNGEE, per germline. The CDR3 DNA sequence: TGTGCCAGCAGCGTAGATGACTCGACAGCATACGAGCAGTACTTC. This encodes CASSVDDSTAYEQYF.

The table lists this clone with a count of one. The chain has TRBV9 and TRBJ1-1; D gene uncertain. The length of the CDR3 is 15 residues. Germline loops: CDR1 SGDLS, CDR2 YYNGEE. V was shortened by 0 bases and J by 0 bases, with 9 bases between the two germline ends. CDR3 in amino acids: CASSVGVQLNTEAFF. In DNA form, the CDR3 reads TGTGCCAGCAGCGTAGGCGTACAGTTGAACACTGAAGCTTTCTTT. The full variable domain, completed using reference TRBV9 and TRBJ1-1, is DSGVTQTPKHLITATGQRVTLRCSPRSGDLSVYWYQQSLDQGLQFLIQYYNGEERAKGNILERFSAQQFPDLHSELNLSSLELGDSALYFCASSVGVQLNTEAFFGQGTRLTVV.

The chain combines TRBV6-2 or TRBV6-3 with TRBJ1-1; D is unresolved. The CDR3 extends over 14 amino acids. V was trimmed by 6 bases and J by 0 bases, leaving 11 bases between them. Per the germline V gene, CDR1 is MNHEY and CDR2 is SVGEGT. The CDR3 reads CASSSGPLNTEAFF. The CDR3, as DNA: TGTGCCAGCAGCTCCGGACCGCTGAACACTGAAGCTTTCTTT.

V gene TRBV2 combines with J gene TRBJ1-5; possible D gene TRBD1, 6 bases. The ends were cut back, 8 bases at V and 1 base at J, with 18 bases in the middle. There are 16 residues in the CDR3. The germline gives CDR1 SNHLY, CDR2 FYNNEI. The CDR3 loop is CASSPGGARSNQPQHF. The DNA of the CDR3 is TGTGCCAGCTCCCCCGGGGGGGCGCGGAGCAATCAGCCCCAGCATTTT.

This chain links TRBV10-1 with TRBJ1-4, with 8 bases lining up with TRBD1. There are 15 residues in the CDR3. The V and J ends lost 3 bases and 7 bases, in that order; junction bases with no gene match: 7. Germline loops: CDR1 WNHNN, CDR2 SYGVQD (reference sequence). The DNA for the CDR3 is TGCGCCAGCAGTGACTCCGGGACAGGTGGTGAAAAACTGTTTTTT. Its translation: CASSDSGTGGEKLFF.

This clone was counted a single time. The chain uses TRBV7-9 and TRBJ1-1, with D unresolved. V lost 2 bases and J 0 bases, leaving 7 bases between the germline ends. The germline V gene has CDR1 SEHNR and CDR2 FQNEAQ (reference sequence). The CDR3 totals 14 residues. Here the CDR3 DNA reads TGTGCCAGCAGCTTATCCGGGGTGAACACTGAAGCTTTCTTT. Translated, it gives CASSLSGVNTEAFF.

The V call is TRBV11-2, the J call TRBJ1-4, with TRBD1 as a possible D gene (6 bases). The germline V and J ends were trimmed by 4 bases and 6 bases, with 15 bases remaining between them. Germline values: CDR1 SGHAT, CDR2 FQNNGV. This CDR3 spans 15 amino acids. CDR3 region: CASSSVKGGHEKLFF. Here the CDR3 DNA reads TGTGCCAGCAGCTCCGTGAAGGGGGGTCATGAAAAACTGTTTTTT.

The V call is TRBV7-2, the J call TRBJ2-2; TRBD1 matches at 10 bases. Looked up from germline, CDR1 is SGHTA and CDR2 is FQGNSA. The CDR3 is made up of 16 amino acids. J lost 7 bases, V lost 3 bases, and 8 bases had no gene match. The CDR3 bases are TGTGCCAGCAGCTTTACCCCGGGACAGGGGATCGGGGAGCTGTTTTTT. Translation: CASSFTPGQGIGELFF.

The genes are TRBV7-9 and TRBJ2-1, with D possibly being TRBD2 (6 bases). Germline values: CDR1 SEHNR, CDR2 FQNEAQ (reference sequence). There are 15 residues in the CDR3. The V end lost 5 bases, the J end lost 4 bases, and 15 bases lay between the germline ends. The CDR3: CASSNNYGLYNEQFF. CDR3 bases: TGTGCCAGCAGCAATAATTACGGACTATACAATGAGCAGTTCTTC.